The following is a T cell receptor beta chain sequence with its context. As yet, its antigen is unknown. Germline values: CDR1 SGHRS, CDR2 YFSETQ. The CDR3 totals 18 residues. The ends were cut back, 4 bases at V and 0 bases at J, with 23 bases in the middle. Following extraction, RNA underwent reverse transcription to cDNA, which served as the sequencing template. The data were produced by immunoSEQ multiplex PCR, yet TCRdb's version contains in-frame clones alone and is incomplete. This sample has under 250,000 clones, with about 50% found just once. This specimen belongs to a study of CD8+ T cells in alopecia areata. General observations from the study: Numerous clones, expanded in lesions, remained in scalp and blood during tofacitinib. Scalp clonality decreased significantly with tofacitinib, and so did expanded CD8+ clones among the top 100.

Treatment specified: oral pan-JAK inhibitor, 5-10 mg twice daily. Specimens obtained from alopecia areata patients comprised lesional scalp punch biopsies and peripheral blood. Sorted out of PBMCs were CD4+ T cells and CD8+ T cells. The chain carries TRBV5-1 and TRBJ2-7; D may be TRBD1 (7 bases). The specimen was CD4+ T cells sorted from blood, collected at week 4, from a patient treated with tofacitinib. The TCR originated in a human donor with alopecia areata. CDR3 sequence reads: CASSLRQGLEYSSYEQYF. CDR3 DNA sequence: TGCGCCAGCAGCCTCAGACAGGGACTGGAGTACAGCTCCTACGAGCAGTACTTC. The full variable domain, with the rest looked up from reference TRBV5-1 and TRBJ2-7, is KAGVTQTPRYLIKTRGQQVTLSCSPISGHRSVSWYQQTPGQGLQFLFEYFSETQRNKGNFPGRFSGRQFSNSRSEMNVSTLELGDSALYLCASSLRQGLEYSSYEQYFGPGTRLTVT.